The 7 T cell receptor beta chains reported below all come from one sample, sequenced in a study of shared clonotypes between healthy human individuals (TCRdb year 2020). Receptors were amplified or captured by the immunoSEQ multiplex PCR assay. TCRdb mirrors the immuneACCESS table, restricted to in-frame sequences. Some clones are absent from its copies; in checked studies, under half trace to an unresolved V gene, and the reason for the others is unknown. The sample table lists around 1.1 million clones, 77% of them with a count of one. The ten most abundant clones make up 0.89% of the sample. The sequenced sample consisted of memory CD4+ T cells from PBMCs. What the cell subset or site label conveys for this sample: CD45RA-negative fraction. The receptors shown here come from a man between 18 and 29 years old in good health. Some clones in this sample may be carry-over from other donors' samples.

The chain combines TRBV6-1 with TRBJ2-7; 7 nucleotides line up with TRBD1. The germline CDR1 and CDR2 sequences are MNHNS and SASEGT. The CDR3 is 14 residues long. The V and J ends lost 6 bases and 3 bases, in that order; junction bases with no gene match: 8. CDR3 residues: CASRQDRVYYEQYF. DNA of the CDR3: TGTGCCAGCAGGCAAGACAGGGTCTACTACGAGCAGTACTTC.

In this sample, this clone turned up a few times. This chain connects TRBV2 to TRBJ1-2, with D unclear. Germline V gene sequence: CDR1 SNHLY, CDR2 FYNNEI. The CDR3 sequence is 14 residues long. V lost 4 bases and J 8 bases, leaving 17 bases between the germline ends. The CDR3 sequence: CASSARHYPEGYTF. The DNA for the CDR3 is TGTGCCAGCAGTGCCCGGCACTACCCTGAGGGCTACACCTTC.

The table lists this clone with a count of one. The CDR3 reads CASSLERVGRVTQYF. CDR3 nucleotides: TGTGCCAGCAGCTTGGAGCGGGTCGGGCGCGTGACCCAGTACTTC. This rearrangement joins TRBV5-4 to TRBJ2-5, with D perhaps matching TRBD2 (6 bases). The CDR3 length is 15 residues. Trimming took off 0 bases at V and 7 bases at J, with 16 bases between the two ends. From germline, CDR1 is SGHNT and CDR2 YYREEE (reference sequence).

CDR3 sequence (DNA): TGTGCCAGTACCTCCCACTCTTCTGGGGCCAACGTCCTGACTTTC. Its translation is CASTSHSSGANVLTF. The chain couples TRBV19 to TRBJ2-6; D uncertain. Trimming shortened V by 7 bases and J by 1 base, and 11 bases separated the two germline ends. This CDR3 contains 15 residues. The V gene's germline CDR1 is LNHDA and CDR2 SQIVND (reference sequence).

V usage is TRBV5-1 and J usage is TRBJ2-3, with 10 bases aligning to TRBD2. The CDR3 runs to 16 residues. Germline-derived CDR1 and CDR2 are SGHRS and YFSETQ. J lost 3 bases, V lost 3 bases, and 7 bases had no gene match. The CDR3 loop is CASSWGSGRETDTQYF. The CDR3 nucleotides are TGCGCCAGCAGCTGGGGGAGCGGGAGGGAAACAGATACGCAGTATTTT.

The chain combines TRBV4-1 with TRBJ2-5; D call uncertain. V was cut by 3 bases and J by 4 bases, with 6 bases left in between. The CDR3 sequence is 12 residues long. Germline CDR1 and CDR2: MGHRA and YSYEKL. The CDR3 is CASSQPLETQYF. CDR3 DNA: TGCGCCAGCAGCCAGCCTCTAGAGACCCAGTACTTC.

The chain employs TRBV5-1 and TRBJ1-4; D is perhaps TRBD1 (5 bases). Per the germline V gene, CDR1 is SGHRS and CDR2 is YFSETQ. The ends were cut back, 0 bases at V and 5 bases at J, with 5 bases in the middle. The CDR3 sequence is 13 residues long. DNA of the CDR3: TGCGCCAGCAGCTTGGAGGGGAATGAAAAACTGTTTTTT. As protein: CASSLEGNEKLFF.